This is a list of T cell receptor beta chains from one sample in a study of T cell repertoires in aging, cancer and after chemotherapy. TCRdb reprocessed the multiplex PCR reads via MiXCR and lists one record per CDR3 protein. The sample lists 10,000 to 12,000 distinct CDR3 sequences; over 25% were seen once. Sequences were obtained from blood. The receptors come from a human donor in good health. The CDR3 runs from the conserved cysteine through the conserved F or W. The order of the fields is V gene, CDR3 length, clone size, D gene, J gene, CDR3 DNA, CDR3 protein. The D gene is left open where the match is weak. Size is stated for part of the rows, as once, few or many counts, or as a class when the clone is expanded.

TRBV5-5	15	few	-	TRBJ1-5	TGTGCCAGCAGCTTGTGGTCGGGGGGCAATCAGCCCCAGCATTTT	CASSLWSGGNQPQHF
TRBV15	17	-	-	TRBJ2-7	TGTGCCACCAGCAGAGGCGGACTAAAAGACAGGGACTACGAGCAGTACTTC	CATSRGGLKDRDYEQYF
TRBV18	17	-	TRBD1	TRBJ2-7	TGTGCCAGCTCACTTGTCCCGGGACAGGGATCTTCCTACGAGCAGTACTTC	CASSLVPGQGSSYEQYF
TRBV4-3	15	-	-	TRBJ1-2	TGCGCCAGCAGCCAAGACTTGGGGGCTAGTTATGGCTACACCTTC	CASSQDLGASYGYTF
TRBV5-5	16	few	-	TRBJ1-5	TGTGCCAGCAGCCAAGTTGCGGGGTCGGGCAATCAGCCCCAGCATTTT	CASSQVAGSGNQPQHF
TRBV6-2/TRBV6-3	12	-	-	TRBJ2-1	TGTGCCAGCAGCCTTTTGGAGGATGAGCAGTTCTTC	CASSLLEDEQFF
TRBV6-2/TRBV6-3	17	few	TRBD2	TRBJ2-7	TGTGCCAGCGCGAACGGGGGAGCGGGAGTGGGGATATACGAGCAGTACTTC	CASANGGAGVGIYEQYF
TRBV19	15	few	TRBD1	TRBJ2-7	TGTGCCAGTAGTTCCCGGGACAGCCCATTCTACGAGCAGTACTTC	CASSSRDSPFYEQYF
TRBV11-3	10	medium-sized	-	TRBJ2-1	TGTGCCAGCAGCGGGGGTGAGCAGTTCTTC	CASSGGEQFF
TRBV27	18	medium-sized	TRBD1	TRBJ2-2	TGTGCCAGCAGTCTGGGGACAGGGGGCATTGGTAACACCGGGGAGCTGTTTTTT	CASSLGTGGIGNTGELFF
TRBV6-2/TRBV6-3	12	few	-	TRBJ1-5	TGTGCCAGCAGTTACCCGTATCAGCCCCAGCATTTT	CASSYPYQPQHF
TRBV29-1	14	-	TRBD1	TRBJ1-2	TGCAGCGTTGAACAAACAGGGGGATATCAGAGCTACACCTTC	CSVEQTGGYQSYTF
TRBV19	12	-	-	TRBJ1-2	TGTGCCAGTAGTCCGGGAACCTATGGCTACACCTTC	CASSPGTYGYTF
TRBV13	13	few	-	TRBJ1-2	TGTGCCAGCAGTTTGCCGATGAACCCGGGCTACACCTTC	CASSLPMNPGYTF
TRBV27	18	-	TRBD1	TRBJ2-4	TGTGCCAGTCGAGAAGGGACAGGGGGGATACTAGCCAAAAACATTCAGTACTTC	CASREGTGGILAKNIQYF
TRBV5-4	14	once	-	TRBJ1-1	TGTGCCAGCAGCTTGGCTTCCGCGGTCACTGAAGCTTTCTTT	CASSLASAVTEAFF